This TCR beta chain derives from a study of coeliac disease. From germline, CDR1 is SGHRS and CDR2 YFSETQ. V shed 4 bases and J 6 bases; nucleotides not matched to a gene: 11. The CDR3 is 16 amino acids. Study outcomes and limitations: Most TRB amino acid sequences occurred in only one sample. Lower clonality than controls marked TRB and TRG repertoires from active celiac intraepithelial and lamina propria samples. Published gliadin-specific TRB sequences appeared in 9 of 18 coeliac samples, 1 of 6 controls. The authors considered this approach unsuitable for unbiased detection of gliadin-specific T cells.

Method: immunoSEQ multiplex PCR; TCRdb's copy keeps in-frame clones and lacks some. The sample lists fewer than 5,000 clones; around 74% were seen once. About this clone itself: Its antigen is not identified.

The sequence was collected from a woman aged 18-30 years with active celiac disease. The chain has TRBV5-1 and TRBJ1-1; 11 bases fit TRBD1. Sequences were obtained from lamina propria lymphocytes from the gut. CDR3 sequence (DNA): TGCGCCAGCAGCGCTCTTAGCGGACAGGGGGCTGCTGAAGCTTTCTTT. Translation: CASSALSGQGAAEAFF.